A single sample is the source of the 5 T cell receptor beta chains below, sequenced in a study of blood T cell repertoires in COVID-19 (dated by TCRdb to about 2020). Library method: the immunoSEQ multiplex PCR assay. The table comes from immuneACCESS by way of TCRdb, which keeps in-frame sequences with V and J called. Part of the clones is missing from these tables; in studies checked, under half for an unresolved V gene and the rest for unknown reasons. Counted in this sample were approximately 150,000 clones; around 87% of them appeared once. The ten top clones hold less than 4% of the sample. Sequencing was done on a sample of peripheral blood. These receptors were collected from a woman between 55 and 75 years old with active COVID-19.

The rearrangement links TRBV7-6 to TRBJ2-3; 8 bases agree with TRBD1. From germline, CDR1 is SGHVS and CDR2 FNYEAQ. This CDR3 has 15 amino acids. Losses at the gene ends were 3 bases for V and 0 bases for J; bases not matched to a gene: 2. This CDR3 is CASSFGQGSTDTQYF. The CDR3 nucleotides read TGTGCCAGCAGCTTCGGACAGGGTAGCACAGATACGCAGTATTTT. The whole variable domain, remainder taken from reference TRBV7-6 and TRBJ2-3, is GAGVSQSPRYKVTKRGQDVALRCDPISGHVSLYWYRQALGQGPEFLTYFNYEAQQDKSGLPNDRFSAERPEGSISTLTIQRTEQRDSAMYRCASSFGQGSTDTQYFGPGTRLTVL.

The chain recombines TRBV28 with TRBJ1-5; 9 bases match TRBD1. This CDR3 is 16 amino acids long. J lost 6 bases, V lost 5 bases, and 11 bases had no gene match. Germline CDR1 reads MDHEN; CDR2 reads SYDVKM. Here the CDR3 reads CASSVTTGTGRQPQHF. As DNA, the CDR3 is TGTGCCAGCAGTGTTACAACCGGGACAGGGCGTCAGCCCCAGCATTTT.

CDR3 loop: CASSQESGVLNEQFF. The CDR3 nucleotides read TGTGCCAGCAGCCAAGAAAGCGGGGTCCTCAATGAGCAGTTCTTC. The J gene is TRBJ2-1, the V gene TRBV14; 7 bases are a match to TRBD2. The trim removed 0 bases at V and 6 bases at J, leaving 5 bases unmatched. The length of the CDR3 is 15 residues. Germline lookup yields CDR1 SGHDN and CDR2 FVKESK. Using reference TRBV14 and TRBJ2-1 for the parts outside the CDR3, the full variable domain is EAGVTQFPSHSVIEKGQTVTLRCDPISGHDNLYWYRRVMGKEIKFLLHFVKESKQDESGMPNNRFLAERTGGTYSTLKVQPAELEDSGVYFCASSQESGVLNEQFFGPGTRLTVL.

This sequence joins TRBV6-5 and TRBJ2-3; a possible D gene is TRBD2 (5 bases). Trimming removed 6 bases from V and 0 bases from J, with 10 bases in between. This CDR3 comprises 14 residues. Looked up from germline, CDR1 is MNHEY and CDR2 is SVGAGI. The CDR3 spells CASRTGKSTDTQYF. Written as DNA, the CDR3 is TGTGCCAGCAGGACGGGGAAAAGCACAGATACGCAGTATTTT.

The V call is TRBV18, the J call TRBJ2-3, with D possibly TRBD1 on 7 matching bases. Trimming shortened V by 6 bases and J by 4 bases, and 17 bases separated the two germline ends. CDR3 length: 15 amino acids. Germline values: CDR1 KGHSH, CDR2 LQKENI. The CDR3 bases are TGTGCCAGCTCGAGCACGACAGGGAGGTCAGATACGCAGTATTTT. Its translation: CASSSTTGRSDTQYF.